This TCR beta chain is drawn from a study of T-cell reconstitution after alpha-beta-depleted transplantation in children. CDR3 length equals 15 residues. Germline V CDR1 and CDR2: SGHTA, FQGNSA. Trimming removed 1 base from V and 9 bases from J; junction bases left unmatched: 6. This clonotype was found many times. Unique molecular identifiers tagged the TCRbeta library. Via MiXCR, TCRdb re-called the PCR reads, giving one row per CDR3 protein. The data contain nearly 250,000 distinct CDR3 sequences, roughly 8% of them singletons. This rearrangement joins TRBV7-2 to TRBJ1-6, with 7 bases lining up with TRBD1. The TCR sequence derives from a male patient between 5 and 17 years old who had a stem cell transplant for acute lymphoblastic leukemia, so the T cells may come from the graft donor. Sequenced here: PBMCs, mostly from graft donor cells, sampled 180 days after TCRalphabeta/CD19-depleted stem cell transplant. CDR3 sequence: CASSLVRGLFSPLHF. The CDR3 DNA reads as TGTGCCAGCAGCTTAGTTAGGGGGCTCTTTTCACCCCTCCACTTT.